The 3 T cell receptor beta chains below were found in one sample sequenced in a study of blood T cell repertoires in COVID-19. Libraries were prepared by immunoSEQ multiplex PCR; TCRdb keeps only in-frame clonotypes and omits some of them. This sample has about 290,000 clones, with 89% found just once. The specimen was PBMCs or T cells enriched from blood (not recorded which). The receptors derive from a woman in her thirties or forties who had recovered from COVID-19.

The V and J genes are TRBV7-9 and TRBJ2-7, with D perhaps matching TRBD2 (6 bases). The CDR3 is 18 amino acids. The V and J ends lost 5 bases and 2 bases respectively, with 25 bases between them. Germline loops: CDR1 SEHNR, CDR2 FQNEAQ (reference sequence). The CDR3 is CASSPQIPGLPRTYEQYF. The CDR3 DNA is TGTGCCAGCAGCCCCCAGATCCCAGGACTACCTCGGACCTACGAGCAGTACTTC.

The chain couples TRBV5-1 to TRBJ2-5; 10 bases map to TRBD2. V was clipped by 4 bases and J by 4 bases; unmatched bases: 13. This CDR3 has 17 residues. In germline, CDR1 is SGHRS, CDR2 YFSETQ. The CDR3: CASSPSAGGPAGETQYF. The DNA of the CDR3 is TGCGCCAGCAGCCCTTCAGCGGGGGGGCCAGCGGGAGAGACCCAGTACTTC. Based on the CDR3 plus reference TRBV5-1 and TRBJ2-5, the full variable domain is KAGVTQTPRYLIKTRGQQVTLSCSPISGHRSVSWYQQTPGQGLQFLFEYFSETQRNKGNFPGRFSGRQFSNSRSEMNVSTLELGDSALYLCASSPSAGGPAGETQYFGPGTRLLVL.

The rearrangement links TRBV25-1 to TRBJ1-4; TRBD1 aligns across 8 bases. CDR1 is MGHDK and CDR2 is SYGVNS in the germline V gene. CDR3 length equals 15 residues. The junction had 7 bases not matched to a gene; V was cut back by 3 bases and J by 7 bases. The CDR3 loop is CASSDPQGAGEKLFF. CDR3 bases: TGTGCCAGCAGTGACCCTCAGGGGGCGGGTGAAAAACTGTTTTTT.